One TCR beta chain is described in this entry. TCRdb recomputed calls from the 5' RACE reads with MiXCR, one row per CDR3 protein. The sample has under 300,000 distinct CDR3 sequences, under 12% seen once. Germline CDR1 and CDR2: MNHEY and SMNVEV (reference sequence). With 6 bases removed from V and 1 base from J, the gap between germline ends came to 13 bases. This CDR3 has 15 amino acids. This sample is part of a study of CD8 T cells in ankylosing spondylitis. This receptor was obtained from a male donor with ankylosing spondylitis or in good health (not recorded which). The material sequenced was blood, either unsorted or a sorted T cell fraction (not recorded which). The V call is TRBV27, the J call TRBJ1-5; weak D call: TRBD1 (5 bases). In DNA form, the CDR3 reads TGTGCCAGCAGGGTGGGGGAGCGGAGCAATCAGCCCCAGCATTTT. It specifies CASRVGERSNQPQHF.